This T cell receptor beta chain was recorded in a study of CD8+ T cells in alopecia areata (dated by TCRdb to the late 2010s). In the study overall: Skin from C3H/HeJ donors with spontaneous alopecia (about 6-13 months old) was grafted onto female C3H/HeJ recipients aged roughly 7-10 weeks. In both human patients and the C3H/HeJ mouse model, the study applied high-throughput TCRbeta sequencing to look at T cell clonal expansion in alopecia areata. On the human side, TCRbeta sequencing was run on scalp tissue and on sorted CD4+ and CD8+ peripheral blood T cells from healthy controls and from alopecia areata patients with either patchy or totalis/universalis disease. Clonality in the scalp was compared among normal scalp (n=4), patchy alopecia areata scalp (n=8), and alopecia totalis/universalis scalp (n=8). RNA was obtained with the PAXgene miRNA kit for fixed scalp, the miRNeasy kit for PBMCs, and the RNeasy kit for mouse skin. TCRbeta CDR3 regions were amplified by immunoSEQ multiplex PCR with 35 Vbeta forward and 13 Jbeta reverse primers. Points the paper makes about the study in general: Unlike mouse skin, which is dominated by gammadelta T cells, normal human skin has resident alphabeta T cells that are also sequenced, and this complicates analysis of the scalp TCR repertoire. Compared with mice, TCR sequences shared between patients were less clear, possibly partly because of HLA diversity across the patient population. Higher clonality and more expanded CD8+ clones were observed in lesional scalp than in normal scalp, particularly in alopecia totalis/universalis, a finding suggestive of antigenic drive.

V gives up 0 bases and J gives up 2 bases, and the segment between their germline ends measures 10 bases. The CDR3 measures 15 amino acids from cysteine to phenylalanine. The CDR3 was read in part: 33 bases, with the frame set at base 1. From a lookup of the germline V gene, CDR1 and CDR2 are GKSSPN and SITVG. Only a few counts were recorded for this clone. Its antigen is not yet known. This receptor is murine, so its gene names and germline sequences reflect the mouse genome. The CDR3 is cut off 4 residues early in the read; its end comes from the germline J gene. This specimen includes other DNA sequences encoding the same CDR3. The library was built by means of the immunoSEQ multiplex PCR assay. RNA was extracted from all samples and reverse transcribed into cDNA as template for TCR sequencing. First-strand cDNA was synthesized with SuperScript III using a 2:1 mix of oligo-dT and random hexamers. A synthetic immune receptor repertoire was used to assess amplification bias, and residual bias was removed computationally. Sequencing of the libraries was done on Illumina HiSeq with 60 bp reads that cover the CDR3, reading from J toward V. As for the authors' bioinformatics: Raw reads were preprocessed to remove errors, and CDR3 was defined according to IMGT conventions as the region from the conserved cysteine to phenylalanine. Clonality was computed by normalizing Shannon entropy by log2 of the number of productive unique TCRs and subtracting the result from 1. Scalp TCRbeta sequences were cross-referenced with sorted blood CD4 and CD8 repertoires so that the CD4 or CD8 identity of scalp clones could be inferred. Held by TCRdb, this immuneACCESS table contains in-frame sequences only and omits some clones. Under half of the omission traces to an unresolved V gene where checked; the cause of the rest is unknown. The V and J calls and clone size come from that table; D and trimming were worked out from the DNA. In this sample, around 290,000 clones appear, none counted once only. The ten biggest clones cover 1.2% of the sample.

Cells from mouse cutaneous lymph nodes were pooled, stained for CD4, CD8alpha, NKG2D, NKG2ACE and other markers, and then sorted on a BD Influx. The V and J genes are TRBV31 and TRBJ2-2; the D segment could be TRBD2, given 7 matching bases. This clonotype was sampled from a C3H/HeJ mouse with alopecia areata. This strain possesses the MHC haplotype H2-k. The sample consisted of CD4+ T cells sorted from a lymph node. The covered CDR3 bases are TGTGCCTGGAGTCTGAGGGGGGCGAACACCGGG. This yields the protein CAWSLRGANTG. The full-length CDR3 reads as CAWSLRGANTGQLYF.